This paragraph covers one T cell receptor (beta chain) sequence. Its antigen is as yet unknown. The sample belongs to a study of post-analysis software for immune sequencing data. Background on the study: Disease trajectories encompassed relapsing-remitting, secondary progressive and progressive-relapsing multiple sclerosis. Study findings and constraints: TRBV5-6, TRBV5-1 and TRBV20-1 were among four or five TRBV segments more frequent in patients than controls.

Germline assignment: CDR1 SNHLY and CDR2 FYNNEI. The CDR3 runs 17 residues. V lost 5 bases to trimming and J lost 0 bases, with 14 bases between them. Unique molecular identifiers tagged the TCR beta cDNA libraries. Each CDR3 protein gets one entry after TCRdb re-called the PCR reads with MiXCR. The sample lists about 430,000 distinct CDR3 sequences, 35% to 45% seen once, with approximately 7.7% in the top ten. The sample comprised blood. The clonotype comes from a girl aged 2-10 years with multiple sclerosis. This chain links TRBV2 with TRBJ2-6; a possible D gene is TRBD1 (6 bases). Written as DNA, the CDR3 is TGTGCCAGCAGTAATACAGGGTTTTCCTCTGGGGCCAACGTCCTGACTTTC. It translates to CASSNTGFSSGANVLTF.